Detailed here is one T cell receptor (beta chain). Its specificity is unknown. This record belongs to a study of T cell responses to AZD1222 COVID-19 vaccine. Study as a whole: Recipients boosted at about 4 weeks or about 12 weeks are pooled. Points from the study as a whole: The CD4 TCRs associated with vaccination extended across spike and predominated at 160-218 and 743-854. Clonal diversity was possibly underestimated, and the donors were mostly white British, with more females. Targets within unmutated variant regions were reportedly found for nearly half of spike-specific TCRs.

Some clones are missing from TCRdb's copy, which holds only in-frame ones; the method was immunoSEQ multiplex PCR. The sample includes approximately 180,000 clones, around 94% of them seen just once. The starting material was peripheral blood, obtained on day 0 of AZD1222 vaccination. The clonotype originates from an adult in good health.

The CDR3 region is CASYRGDRSNGYTF. CDR3 coding DNA: TGTGCCAGTTACAGGGGCGACAGGTCAAATGGCTACACCTTC. The chain couples TRBV19 to TRBJ1-2; TRBD1 agrees at 7 bases. With 8 bases clipped from V and 6 bases from J, the junction kept 12 bases outside the gene matches. Germline assignment: CDR1 LNHDA and CDR2 SQIVND (reference sequence). CDR3 length: 14 amino acids.